This TCR beta chain is drawn from a study of blood T cells in healthy people across ages. The length of the CDR3 is 14 residues. Trimming stripped 5 bases from V and 1 base from J, with 11 bases between. The donors, all healthy, were Caucasians living in Russia, aged about 6 to 95. With a J-beta primer mix and a sample-barcoded 5' primer, a second PCR ran about 7 to 12 cycles. Each CDR3 protein is one row after TCRdb ran MiXCR on the 5' RACE reads. The table lists some 1.4 million distinct CDR3 sequences, roughly 40% of them singletons, with around 8% in the top ten. The chain recombines TRBV12-3 or TRBV12-4 with TRBJ1-1; D not resolved. This TCR came from a woman under 30 in good health. Sequenced material: blood. The CDR3 sequence: CASSPRIGNTEAFF. In DNA form, the CDR3 reads TGTGCCAGCAGTCCCCGCATTGGGAACACTGAAGCTTTCTTT.